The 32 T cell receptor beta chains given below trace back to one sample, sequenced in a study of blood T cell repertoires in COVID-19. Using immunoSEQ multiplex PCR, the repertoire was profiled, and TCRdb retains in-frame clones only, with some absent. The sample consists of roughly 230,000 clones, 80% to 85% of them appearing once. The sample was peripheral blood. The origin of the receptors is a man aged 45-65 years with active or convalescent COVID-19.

CDR3 in amino acids: CAISGGTGALFYGYTF. In DNA, the CDR3 is TGTGCCATCAGTGGGGGGACAGGGGCCCTTTTCTATGGCTACACCTTC. This chain uses TRBV10-3 with TRBJ1-2; 10 nucleotides match TRBD1. The junction had 9 bases not matched to a gene; V was cut back by 4 bases and J by 4 bases. The CDR3 is made up of 16 amino acids. In germline, CDR1 is ENHRY, CDR2 SYGVKD.

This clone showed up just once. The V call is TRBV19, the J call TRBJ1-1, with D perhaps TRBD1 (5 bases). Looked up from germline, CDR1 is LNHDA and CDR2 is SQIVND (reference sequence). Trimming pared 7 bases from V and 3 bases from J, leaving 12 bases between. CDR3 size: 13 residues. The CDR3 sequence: CASTSQGYTEAFF. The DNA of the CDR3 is TGTGCCAGTACCTCCCAGGGTTACACTGAAGCTTTCTTT.

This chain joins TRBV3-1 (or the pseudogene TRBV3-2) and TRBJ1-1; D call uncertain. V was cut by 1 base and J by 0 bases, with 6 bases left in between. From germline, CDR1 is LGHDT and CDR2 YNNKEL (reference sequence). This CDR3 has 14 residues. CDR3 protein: CASSQGGVNTEAFF. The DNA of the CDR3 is TGTGCCAGCAGCCAAGGAGGAGTGAACACTGAAGCTTTCTTT.

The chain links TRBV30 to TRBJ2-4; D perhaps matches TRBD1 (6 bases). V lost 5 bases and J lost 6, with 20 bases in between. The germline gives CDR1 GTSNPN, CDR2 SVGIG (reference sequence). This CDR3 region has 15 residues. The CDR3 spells CAWSQQGNFGNIQYF. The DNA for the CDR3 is TGTGCCTGGTCCCAACAGGGAAACTTCGGAAACATTCAGTACTTC.

Here the CDR3 reads CASSPTGGEQYF. In DNA form, the CDR3 reads TGTGCCAGCAGTCCCACAGGGGGGGAGCAGTACTTC. The chain employs TRBV12-3 or TRBV12-4 and TRBJ2-7; 8 bases are shared with TRBD1. The CDR3 loop spans 12 amino acids. V was pared by 5 bases and J by 7 bases, with 4 bases of the junction left unmatched.

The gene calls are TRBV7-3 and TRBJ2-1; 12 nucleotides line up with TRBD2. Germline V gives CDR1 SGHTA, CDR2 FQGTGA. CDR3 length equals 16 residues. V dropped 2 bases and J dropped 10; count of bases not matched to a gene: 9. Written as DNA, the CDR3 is TGTGCCAGCAGCTTAGCCGCTAGCGGGGGGGTACAAGAGCAGTTCTTC. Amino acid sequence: CASSLAASGGVQEQFF.

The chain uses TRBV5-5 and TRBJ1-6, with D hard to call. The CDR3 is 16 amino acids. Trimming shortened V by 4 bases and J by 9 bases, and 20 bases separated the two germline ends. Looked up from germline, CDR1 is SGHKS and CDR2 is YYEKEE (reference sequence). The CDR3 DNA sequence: TGTGCCAGCAGCCTTAAGGGTGGAGGGTCGGGTTCACCCCTCCACTTT. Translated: CASSLKGGGSGSPLHF.

CDR3: CASTRGQNYGYTF. The CDR3 region has the DNA TGTGCCAGCACTAGGGGACAGAACTATGGCTACACCTTC. The chain is built from TRBV6-5 and TRBJ1-2, with 7 bases lining up with TRBD1. J gave up 2 bases and V 7 bases, and 4 bases lay outside the gene matches. CDR1 and CDR2 from the germline V gene are MNHEY and SVGAGI. The CDR3 sequence is 13 residues long.

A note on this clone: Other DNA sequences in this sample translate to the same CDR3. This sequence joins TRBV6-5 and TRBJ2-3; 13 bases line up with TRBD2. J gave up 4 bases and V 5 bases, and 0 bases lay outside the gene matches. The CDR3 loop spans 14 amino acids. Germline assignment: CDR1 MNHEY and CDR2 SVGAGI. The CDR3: CASSTSGGADTQYF. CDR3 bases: TGTGCCAGCAGTACTAGCGGGGGGGCAGATACGCAGTATTTT.

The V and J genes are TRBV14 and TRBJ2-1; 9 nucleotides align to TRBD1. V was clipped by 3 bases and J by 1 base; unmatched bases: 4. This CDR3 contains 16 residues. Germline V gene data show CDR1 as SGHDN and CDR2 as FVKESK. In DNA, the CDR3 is TGTGCCAGCAGCCAGCTAGGACAGGGGTCCTACAATGAGCAGTTCTTC. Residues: CASSQLGQGSYNEQFF.

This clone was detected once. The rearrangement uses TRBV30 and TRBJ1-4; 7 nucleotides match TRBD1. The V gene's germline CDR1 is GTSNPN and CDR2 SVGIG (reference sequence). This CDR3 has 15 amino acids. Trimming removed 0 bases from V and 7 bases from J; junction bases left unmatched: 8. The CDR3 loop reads CAWSVQGQGSEKLFF. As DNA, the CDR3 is TGTGCCTGGAGTGTACAGGGGCAGGGCAGTGAAAAACTGTTTTTT.

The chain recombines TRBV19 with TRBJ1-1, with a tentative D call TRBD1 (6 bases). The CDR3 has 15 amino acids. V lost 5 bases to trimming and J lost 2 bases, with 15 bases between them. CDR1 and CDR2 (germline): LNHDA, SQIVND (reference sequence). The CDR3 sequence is CASSPGQLVNTEAFF. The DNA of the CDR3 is TGTGCCAGTAGTCCCGGACAGTTAGTAAACACTGAAGCTTTCTTT.

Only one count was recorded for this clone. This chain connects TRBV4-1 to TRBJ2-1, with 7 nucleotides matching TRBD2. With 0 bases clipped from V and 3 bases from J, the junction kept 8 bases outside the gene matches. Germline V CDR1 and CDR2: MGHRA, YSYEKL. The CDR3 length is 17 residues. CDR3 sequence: CASSQDRASGNYNEQFF. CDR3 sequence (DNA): TGCGCCAGCAGCCAAGATCGGGCTAGCGGAAACTACAATGAGCAGTTCTTC.

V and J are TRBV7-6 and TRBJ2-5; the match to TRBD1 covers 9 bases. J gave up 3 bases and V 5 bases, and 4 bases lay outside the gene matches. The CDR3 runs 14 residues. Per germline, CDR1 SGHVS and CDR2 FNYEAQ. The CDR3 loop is CASSRDRAEETQYF. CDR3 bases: TGTGCCAGCAGCCGGGACAGGGCCGAAGAGACCCAGTACTTC. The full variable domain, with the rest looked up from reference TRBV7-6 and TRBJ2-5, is GAGVSQSPRYKVTKRGQDVALRCDPISGHVSLYWYRQALGQGPEFLTYFNYEAQQDKSGLPNDRFSAERPEGSISTLTIQRTEQRDSAMYRCASSRDRAEETQYFGPGTRLLVL.

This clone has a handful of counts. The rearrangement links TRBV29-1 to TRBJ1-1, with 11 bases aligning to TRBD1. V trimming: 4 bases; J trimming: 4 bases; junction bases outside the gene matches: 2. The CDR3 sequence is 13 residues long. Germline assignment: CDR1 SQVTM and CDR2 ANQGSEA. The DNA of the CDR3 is TGCAGCGTTGCCGGGACAGGGGGCACTGAAGCTTTCTTT. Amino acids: CSVAGTGGTEAFF.

CDR3 loop: CASSSNPQRNTGELFF. CDR3 sequence (DNA): TGTGCCAGCAGCTCCAATCCGCAGCGGAACACCGGGGAGCTGTTTTTT. This sequence joins TRBV5-5 and TRBJ2-2, with no clear D. The length of the CDR3 is 16 residues. Germline assignment: CDR1 SGHKS and CDR2 YYEKEE (reference sequence). V was trimmed by 3 bases and J by 1 base, leaving 13 bases between them. Based on the CDR3 plus reference TRBV5-5 and TRBJ2-2, the full variable domain is DAGVTQSPTHLIKTRGQQVTLRCSPISGHKSVSWYQQVLGQGPQFIFQYYEKEERGRGNFPDRFSARQFPNYSSELNVNALLLGDSALYLCASSSNPQRNTGELFFGEGSRLTVL.

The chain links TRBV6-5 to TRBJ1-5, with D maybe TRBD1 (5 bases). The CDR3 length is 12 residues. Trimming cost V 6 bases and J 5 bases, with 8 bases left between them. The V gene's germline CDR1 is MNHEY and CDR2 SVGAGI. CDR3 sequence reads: CASSGGDQPQHF. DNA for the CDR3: TGTGCCAGCAGCGGAGGGGATCAGCCCCAGCATTTT.

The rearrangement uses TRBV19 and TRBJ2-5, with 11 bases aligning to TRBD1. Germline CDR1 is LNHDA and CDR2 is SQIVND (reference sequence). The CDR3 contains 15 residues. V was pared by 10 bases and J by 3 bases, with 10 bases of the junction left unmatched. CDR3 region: CATTDWDRGKETQYF. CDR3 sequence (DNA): TGTGCCACCACTGACTGGGACAGGGGGAAAGAGACCCAGTACTTC.

The DNA for the CDR3 is TGTGCCAGCAGTCACAGGGATGGCTACACCTTC. Protein sequence: CASSHRDGYTF. J is TRBJ1-2 and V is TRBV6-5; possibly TRBD1 for D (6 bases). This CDR3 is built from 11 residues. The V end was cut by 5 bases, the J end by 6 bases, with 7 bases between. The germline gives CDR1 MNHEY, CDR2 SVGAGI.

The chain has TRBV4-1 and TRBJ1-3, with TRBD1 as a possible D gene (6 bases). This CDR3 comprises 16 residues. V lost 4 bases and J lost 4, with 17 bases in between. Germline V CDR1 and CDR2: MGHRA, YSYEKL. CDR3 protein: CASSLSAGEYGNTIYF. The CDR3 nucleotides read TGCGCCAGCAGCCTTTCTGCAGGGGAGTACGGAAACACCATATATTTT.

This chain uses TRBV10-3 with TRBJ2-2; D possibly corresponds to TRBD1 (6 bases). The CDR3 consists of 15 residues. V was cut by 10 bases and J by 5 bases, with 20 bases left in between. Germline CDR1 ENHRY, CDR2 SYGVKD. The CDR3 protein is CATSTGTLKTGELFF. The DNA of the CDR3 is TGTGCCACTTCTACCGGGACATTGAAGACCGGGGAGCTGTTTTTT.

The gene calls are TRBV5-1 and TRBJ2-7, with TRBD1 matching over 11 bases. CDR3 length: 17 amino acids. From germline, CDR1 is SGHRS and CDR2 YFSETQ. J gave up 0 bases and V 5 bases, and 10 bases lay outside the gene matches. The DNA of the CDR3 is TGCGCCAGCAGTAGAACACCGGGACAGGGGGTCTCCTACGAGCAGTACTTC. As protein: CASSRTPGQGVSYEQYF.

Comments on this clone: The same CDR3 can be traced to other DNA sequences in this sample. CDR3 DNA sequence: TGTGCCAGCAGCCAACAGGGGAACACTGAAGCTTTCTTT. This sequence encodes CASSQQGNTEAFF. V gene TRBV12-3 or TRBV12-4 combines with J gene TRBJ1-1; possibly TRBD1 for D (6 bases). The V and J ends lost 6 bases and 1 base respectively, with 9 bases between them. The CDR3 extends over 13 amino acids.

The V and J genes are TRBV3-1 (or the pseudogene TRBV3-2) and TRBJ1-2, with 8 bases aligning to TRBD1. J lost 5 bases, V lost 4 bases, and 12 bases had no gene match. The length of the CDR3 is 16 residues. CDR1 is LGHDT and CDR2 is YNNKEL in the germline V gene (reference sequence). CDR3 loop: CASSRTSEDRVYGYTF. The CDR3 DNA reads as TGTGCCAGCAGCCGAACCTCGGAGGACAGGGTTTATGGCTACACCTTC.

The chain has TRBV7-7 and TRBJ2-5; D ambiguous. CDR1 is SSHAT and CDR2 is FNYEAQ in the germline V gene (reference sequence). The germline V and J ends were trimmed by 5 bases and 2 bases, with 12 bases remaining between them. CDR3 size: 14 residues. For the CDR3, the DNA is TGTGCCAGCAGCCGACTTCAGAGTCAAGAGACCCAGTACTTC. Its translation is CASSRLQSQETQYF.

The CDR3 DNA reads as TGTGCCAGCAGCGCCGGGACTAGCGAGGAGACCCAGTACTTC. Translating it yields CASSAGTSEETQYF. The chain employs TRBV5-4 and TRBJ2-5; 10 positions agree with TRBD2. CDR1 is SGHNT, CDR2 YYREEE, per germline (reference sequence). CDR3 size: 14 residues. V lost 4 bases to trimming and J lost 5 bases; unmatched junction nucleotides: 5.

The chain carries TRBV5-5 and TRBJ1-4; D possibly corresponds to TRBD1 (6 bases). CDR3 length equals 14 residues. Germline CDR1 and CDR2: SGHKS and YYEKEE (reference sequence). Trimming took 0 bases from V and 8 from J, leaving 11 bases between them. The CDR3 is CASSLEQGREKLFF. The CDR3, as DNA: TGTGCCAGCAGCTTGGAACAGGGTCGGGAAAAACTGTTTTTT.

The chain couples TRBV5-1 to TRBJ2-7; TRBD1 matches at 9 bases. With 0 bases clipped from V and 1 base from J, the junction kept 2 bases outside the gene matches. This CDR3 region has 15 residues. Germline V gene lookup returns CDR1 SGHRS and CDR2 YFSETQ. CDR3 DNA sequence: TGCGCCAGCAGCTTGGAGGGACAGGGTTCCTACGAGCAGTACTTC. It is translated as CASSLEGQGSYEQYF.

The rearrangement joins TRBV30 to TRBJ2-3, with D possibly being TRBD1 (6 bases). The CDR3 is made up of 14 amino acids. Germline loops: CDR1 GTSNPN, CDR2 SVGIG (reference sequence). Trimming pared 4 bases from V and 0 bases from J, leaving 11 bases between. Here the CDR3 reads CAWTPGTSTDTQYF. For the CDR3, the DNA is TGTGCCTGGACCCCCGGGACAAGCACAGATACGCAGTATTTT.

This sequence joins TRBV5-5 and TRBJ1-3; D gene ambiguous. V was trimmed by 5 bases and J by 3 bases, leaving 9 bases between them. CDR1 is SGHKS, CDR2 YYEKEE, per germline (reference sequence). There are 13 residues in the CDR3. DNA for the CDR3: TGTGCCAGCAGAGAGGGTGGTGGAAACACCATATATTTT. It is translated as CASREGGGNTIYF.

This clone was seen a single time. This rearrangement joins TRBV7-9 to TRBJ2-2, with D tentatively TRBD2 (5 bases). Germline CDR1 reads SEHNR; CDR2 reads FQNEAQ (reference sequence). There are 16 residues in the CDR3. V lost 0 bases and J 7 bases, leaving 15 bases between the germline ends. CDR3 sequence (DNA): TGTGCCAGCAGCTTAGCGCGAGGGTTTCTTGGCGGGGAGCTGTTTTTT. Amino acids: CASSLARGFLGGELFF.

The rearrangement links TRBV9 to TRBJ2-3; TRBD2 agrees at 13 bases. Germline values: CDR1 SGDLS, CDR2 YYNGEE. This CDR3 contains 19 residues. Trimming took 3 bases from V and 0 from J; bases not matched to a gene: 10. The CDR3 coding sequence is TGTGCCAGCAGCGCCCGACTAGCGGGGGGTGGGTCGAGCACAGATACGCAGTATTTT. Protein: CASSARLAGGGSSTDTQYF.